By share, the clone carrying this TCR beta chain counts as medium-sized. Antigen specificity is unknown. Sequencing was performed with immunoSEQ multiplex PCR; in TCRdb, only in-frame clones are kept and a portion is missing. The sample lists around 6,400 clones, approximately 20% occurring once. These data are taken from a study of T cells in localized non-small cell lung cancer. Study observations and caveats: A raised T cell density in blood coincided with lengthier overall survival. Sequencing involved a lone tumor region, leaving heterogeneity possible. Adjacent uninvolved lung had the highest clonality, suggesting focused antigen responses. In adjacent lung, a median around 57 of the top 100 tumor clones were found.

The sequencing here drew on lung tumor tissue, taken before any cancer treatment. The origin of this receptor is a female donor over 55 with stage I lung adenocarcinoma.

The CDR3 sequence is CASSFLEGTYEQYF. The DNA for the CDR3 is TGTGCCAGCAGCTTTCTTGAGGGGACCTACGAGCAGTACTTC. This sequence joins TRBV11-3 and TRBJ2-7; D tentatively fits TRBD1 or TRBD2 (5 bases each). This CDR3 is built from 14 residues. CDR1 is SGHNT and CDR2 is YENEEA in the germline V gene. Trimming left V 3 bases short and J 2 bases short, with 11 bases between.